This TCR beta chain comes out of a study of T cell repertoires in cytomegalovirus infection. Across the whole study: Indications came from public TCR beta signatures; they pointed to CMV infection and to a matching HLA type. Findings and limits, study-wide: Dominating the ex vivo response were HLA-C-restricted CMV-specific TCR beta clonotypes. The cumulative frequency of public TCR beta families distinguished individuals who carried CMV together with the relevant HLA.

With respect to this clonotype: Its antigen is unknown.

TCRdb re-called the reads with MiXCR, one entry per CDR3 protein. There are 170,000 or so distinct CDR3 sequences in the sample; around an eighth occur only once, and over 20% lies in the top ten. The sequence came from a human donor in good health (CMV status not recorded). Some clones in this sample may be carry-over from other donors' samples. Sequenced: PBMCs.

The CDR3 reads CASSLELRSYNEQFF. The CDR3 DNA sequence: TGTGCCAGCAGCTTAGAGTTACGGTCCTACAATGAGCAGTTCTTC. The chain joins TRBV7-2 to TRBJ2-1; D ambiguous. Germline lookup yields CDR1 SGHTA and CDR2 FQGNSA. This CDR3 spans 15 amino acids. V was shortened by 1 base and J by 1 base, with 8 bases between the two germline ends.